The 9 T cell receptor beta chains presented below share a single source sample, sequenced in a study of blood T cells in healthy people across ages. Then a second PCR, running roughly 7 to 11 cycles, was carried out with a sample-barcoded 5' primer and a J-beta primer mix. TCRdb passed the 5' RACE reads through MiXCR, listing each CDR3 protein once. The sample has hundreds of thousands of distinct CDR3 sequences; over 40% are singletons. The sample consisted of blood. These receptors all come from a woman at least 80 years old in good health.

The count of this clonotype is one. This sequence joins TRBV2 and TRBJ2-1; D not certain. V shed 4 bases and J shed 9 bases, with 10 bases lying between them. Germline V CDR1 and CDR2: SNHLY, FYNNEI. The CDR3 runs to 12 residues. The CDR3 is CASSVVIGEQFF. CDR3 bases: TGTGCCAGCAGTGTAGTGATTGGTGAGCAGTTCTTC.

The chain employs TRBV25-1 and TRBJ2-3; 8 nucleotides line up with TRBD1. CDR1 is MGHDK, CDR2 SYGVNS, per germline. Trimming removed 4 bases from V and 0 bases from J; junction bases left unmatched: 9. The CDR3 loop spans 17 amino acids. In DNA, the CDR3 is TGTGCCAGCAGTGGACAGGGGTCCCTCTTCAGCACAGATACGCAGTATTTT. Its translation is CASSGQGSLFSTDTQYF.

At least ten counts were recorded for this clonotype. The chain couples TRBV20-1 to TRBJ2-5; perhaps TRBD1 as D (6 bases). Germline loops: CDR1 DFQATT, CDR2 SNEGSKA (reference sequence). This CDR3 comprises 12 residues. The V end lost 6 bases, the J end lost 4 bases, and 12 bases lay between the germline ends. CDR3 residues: CSAVRGAETQYF. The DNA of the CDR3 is TGCAGTGCAGTCAGGGGAGCAGAGACCCAGTACTTC.

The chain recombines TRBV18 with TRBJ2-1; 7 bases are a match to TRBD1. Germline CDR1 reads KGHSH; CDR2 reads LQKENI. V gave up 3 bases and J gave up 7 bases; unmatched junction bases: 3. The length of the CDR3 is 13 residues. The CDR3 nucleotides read TGTGCCAGCTCACCCTCGGGACAGAATGAGCAGTTCTTC. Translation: CASSPSGQNEQFF.

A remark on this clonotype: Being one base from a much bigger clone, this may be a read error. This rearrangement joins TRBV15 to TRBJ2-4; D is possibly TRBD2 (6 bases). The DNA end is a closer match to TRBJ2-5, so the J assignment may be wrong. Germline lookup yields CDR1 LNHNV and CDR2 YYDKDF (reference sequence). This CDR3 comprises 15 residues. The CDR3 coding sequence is TGTGCCGCCAGCAGAGATCTCACTAGCTCAGAGACCCAGTACTTC. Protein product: CAASRDLTSSETQYF.

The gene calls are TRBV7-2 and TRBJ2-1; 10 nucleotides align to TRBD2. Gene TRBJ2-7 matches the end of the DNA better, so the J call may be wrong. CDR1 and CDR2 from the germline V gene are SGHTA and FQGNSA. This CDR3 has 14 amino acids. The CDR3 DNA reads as TGTGCCAGCAGCCCCTCTAGCGGGAGAAACGAGCAGTACTTC. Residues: CASSPSSGRNEQYF.

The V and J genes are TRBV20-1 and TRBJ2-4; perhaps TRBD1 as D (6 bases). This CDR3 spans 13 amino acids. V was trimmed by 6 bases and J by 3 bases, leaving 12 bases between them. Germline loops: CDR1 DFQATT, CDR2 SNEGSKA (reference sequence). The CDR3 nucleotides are TGCAGTGCGATTACAGGGAACAAAAACATTCAGTACTTC. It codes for CSAITGNKNIQYF.

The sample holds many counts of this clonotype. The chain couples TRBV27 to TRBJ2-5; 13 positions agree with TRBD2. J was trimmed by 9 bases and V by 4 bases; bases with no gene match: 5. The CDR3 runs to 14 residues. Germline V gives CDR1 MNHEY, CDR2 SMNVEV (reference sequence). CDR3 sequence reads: CASSSAGLAGAQYF. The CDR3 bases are TGTGCCAGCAGTTCAGCCGGACTAGCGGGAGCCCAGTACTTC.

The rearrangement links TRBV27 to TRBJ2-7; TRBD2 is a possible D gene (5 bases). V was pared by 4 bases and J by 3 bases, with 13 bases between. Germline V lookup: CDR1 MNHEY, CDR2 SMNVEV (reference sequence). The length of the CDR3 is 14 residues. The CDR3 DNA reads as TGTGCCAGCAGTTCCCAACACGAGGGCTACGAGCAGTACTTC. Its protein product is CASSSQHEGYEQYF.